The 21 T cell receptor beta chains listed next were all sequenced from one sample in a study of radiation and T cells in renal cell carcinoma. This sample's time point: blood 2 weeks post-SBRT. The treatment denotes: 15 Gy SBRT to primary tumor, nephrectomy 4 weeks later. TCRdb's copy holds only in-frame clones and misses some; the assay was immunoSEQ multiplex PCR. The sample includes 65,000 to 80,000 clones, about 86% seen only once; the top ten take 20% to 25%. The sequencing here drew on blood, taken from a patient whose treatment included radiotherapy and nephrectomy. The receptors stem from a woman aged 45-59 years with renal cell carcinoma.

This sequence joins TRBV27 and TRBJ1-1; tentative D call: TRBD1 (6 bases). The V gene lost 6 bases and the J gene lost 3 bases, with 14 bases spanning the gap. Germline V gene lookup returns CDR1 MNHEY and CDR2 SMNVEV (reference sequence). CDR3 length: 14 amino acids. The CDR3 loop is CASRNRDKDTEAFF. CDR3 DNA: TGTGCCAGCAGAAACCGGGACAAAGACACTGAAGCTTTCTTT.

V is TRBV7-2 and J is TRBJ2-5; possible D gene TRBD2, 6 bases. V was clipped by 4 bases and J by 5 bases, with 20 bases between them. This CDR3 comprises 16 residues. CDR1 and CDR2 (germline): SGHTA, FQGNSA. CDR3 region: CASSSNPRGIRETQYF. CDR3 nucleotides: TGTGCCAGCAGCTCCAATCCCCGGGGGATCAGGGAGACCCAGTACTTC. The entire variable domain, with the rest obtained from reference TRBV7-2 and TRBJ2-5, is as follows: GAGVSQSPSNKVTEKGKDVELRCDPISGHTALYWYRQSLGQGLEFLIYFQGNSAPDKSGLPSDRFSAERTGGSVSTLTIQRTQQEDSAVYLCASSSNPRGIRETQYFGPGTRLLVL.

This chain connects TRBV6-6 to TRBJ2-3; weak D call: TRBD2 (6 bases). Per the germline V gene, CDR1 is MNHNY and CDR2 is SVGAGI (reference sequence). Trimming stripped 0 bases from V and 1 base from J, with 11 bases between. CDR3 length: 16 amino acids. CDR3 DNA sequence: TGTGCCAGCAGTTACTCTGACGCGGGGCGCACAGATACGCAGTATTTT. It is translated as CASSYSDAGRTDTQYF.

The rearrangement uses TRBV6-5 and TRBJ2-5, with 8 nucleotides matching TRBD2. Germline V lookup: CDR1 MNHEY, CDR2 SVGAGI. V lost 2 bases to trimming and J lost 5 bases; unmatched junction nucleotides: 7. CDR3 size: 15 residues. CDR3 residues: CASSYDGLAQETQYF. The CDR3 coding sequence is TGTGCCAGCAGTTACGACGGACTAGCACAGGAGACCCAGTACTTC.

The chain links TRBV9 to TRBJ2-3, with TRBD1 matching over 9 bases. The V gene end was trimmed by 3 bases and the J gene end by 1 base; junction bases not matched to a gene: 6. CDR1 SGDLS and CDR2 YYNGEE come from the germline V gene. This CDR3 contains 16 residues. The CDR3 DNA reads TGTGCCAGCAGCGCGGTACAGGGGGCCCGCACAGATACGCAGTATTTT. It codes for CASSAVQGARTDTQYF.

This rearrangement joins TRBV10-3 to TRBJ1-1; TRBD1 agrees at 8 bases. V was clipped by 7 bases and J by 0 bases; unmatched bases: 4. Germline values: CDR1 ENHRY, CDR2 SYGVKD. The CDR3 has 14 residues. As DNA, the CDR3 is TGTGCCATCAATGACAGGGGTCTGAACACTGAAGCTTTCTTT. Protein sequence: CAINDRGLNTEAFF.

The rearrangement links TRBV5-4 to TRBJ2-2; 8 nucleotides agree with TRBD1. CDR1 and CDR2 from the germline V gene are SGHNT and YYREEE (reference sequence). V lost 4 bases and J lost 5; bases outside the gene matches: 10. The CDR3 has 16 residues. The CDR3 DNA reads TGTGCCAGCAGCCCGCCGTGGCAGGGGGCGACCGGGGAGCTGTTTTTT. It translates to CASSPPWQGATGELFF.

The V call is TRBV6-4, the J call TRBJ2-3; D could derive from TRBD1 or TRBD2 (6 bases each). Germline V lookup: CDR1 MRHNA, CDR2 SNTAGT. Trimming cost V 3 bases and J 0 bases, with 10 bases left between them. The CDR3 has 15 amino acids. CDR3 DNA sequence: TGTGCCAGCAGTGAAAGAGGGGGGAGCACAGATACGCAGTATTTT. Translating gives CASSERGGSTDTQYF.

This chain uses TRBV9 with TRBJ1-2; D is perhaps TRBD1 (5 bases). The CDR3 extends over 16 amino acids. V gave up 0 bases and J gave up 2 bases, with 14 bases separating them. Germline V gene data show CDR1 as SGDLS and CDR2 as YYNGEE. The CDR3 is CASSVADTTLNYGYTF. The CDR3 DNA reads as TGTGCCAGCAGCGTAGCGGACACCACGTTAAACTATGGCTACACCTTC.

The CDR3 is CAWSVYPQGEQFF. The CDR3 DNA reads as TGTGCCTGGAGTGTATACCCCCAGGGGGAGCAGTTCTTC. This rearrangement joins TRBV30 to TRBJ2-1, with D possibly matching TRBD1 (6 bases). The germline V gene has CDR1 GTSNPN and CDR2 SVGIG (reference sequence). Trimming shortened V by 0 bases and J by 10 bases, and 13 bases separated the two germline ends. CDR3 length equals 13 residues.

The chain is built from TRBV2 and TRBJ2-5; 11 positions agree with TRBD1. CDR1 and CDR2 from the germline V gene are SNHLY and FYNNEI. V lost 8 bases, J lost 4 bases, and 6 bases stayed unmatched. The CDR3 runs to 14 residues. CDR3 protein: CASGTGGLSETQYF. DNA for the CDR3: TGTGCCAGCGGGACAGGGGGTTTATCAGAGACCCAGTACTTC. The complete variable domain, with remaining parts taken from reference TRBV2 and TRBJ2-5, reads EPEVTQTPSHQVTQMGQEVILRCVPISNHLYFYWYRQILGQKVEFLVSFYNNEISEKSEIFDDQFSVERPDGSNFTLKIRSTKLEDSAMYFCASGTGGLSETQYFGPGTRLLVL.

J is TRBJ2-7 and V is TRBV4-3; D is possibly TRBD2 (6 bases). The germline gives CDR1 LGHNA, CDR2 YSLEER. The CDR3 extends over 14 amino acids. V was cut by 1 base and J by 7 bases, with 14 bases left in between. CDR3 in amino acids: CASSQGVPGGEQYF. The CDR3 DNA reads as TGCGCCAGCAGCCAAGGGGTCCCTGGGGGGGAGCAGTACTTC.

This clone was detected a few times. This sequence joins TRBV14 and TRBJ1-1, with 7 bases matching TRBD1. V lost 4 bases to trimming and J lost 11 bases; unmatched junction nucleotides: 7. This CDR3 is built from 12 residues. Germline loops: CDR1 SGHDN, CDR2 FVKESK. CDR3 nucleotides: TGTGCCAGCAGCCGCGGAACAGGGGTGGCTTTCTTT. Its protein product is CASSRGTGVAFF.

The rearrangement links TRBV7-9 to TRBJ1-5; D is uncertain. Trimming shortened V by 4 bases and J by 3 bases, and 13 bases separated the two germline ends. The CDR3 is 15 residues long. The germline V gene encodes CDR1 SEHNR and CDR2 FQNEAQ (reference sequence). CDR3 loop: CASSSGTDDNQPQHF. CDR3 nucleotides: TGTGCCAGCAGCTCTGGAACGGACGACAATCAGCCCCAGCATTTT.

This rearrangement joins TRBV5-6 to TRBJ1-5, with D maybe TRBD1 (5 bases). The CDR3 runs 15 residues. The V gene's germline CDR1 is SGHDT and CDR2 YYEEEE. V dropped 5 bases and J dropped 10 bases, with 22 bases sitting between them. The CDR3: CASSSGTPAGQPQHF. The CDR3 region has the DNA TGTGCCAGCAGTTCCGGGACCCCGGCGGGTCAACCCCAGCATTTT.

This chain links TRBV30 with TRBJ2-5; D unclear. The CDR3 consists of 10 residues. Germline values: CDR1 GTSNPN, CDR2 SVGIG (reference sequence). V lost 5 bases to trimming and J lost 5 bases, with 6 bases between them. Here the CDR3 DNA reads TGTGCCTGGGGTCCCGAGACCCAGTACTTC. It translates to CAWGPETQYF.

The rearrangement joins TRBV18 to TRBJ2-1, with 10 bases matching TRBD1. This CDR3 contains 13 residues. CDR1 is KGHSH and CDR2 is LQKENI in the germline V gene. The V gene end was trimmed by 3 bases and the J gene end by 14 bases; junction bases not matched to a gene: 7. CDR3 nucleotides: TGTGCCAGCTCACCCGGGACAGGGGATTTCGAGTTCTTC. Residues: CASSPGTGDFEFF.

This clone was recorded only once. CDR3 sequence (DNA): TGTGCCTGGAACAGAGTGGCAGGGCAATCCTACGAGCAGTACTTC. Translated, it gives CAWNRVAGQSYEQYF. The rearrangement joins TRBV30 to TRBJ2-7; TRBD1 is a possible D gene (5 bases). Trimming took 4 bases from V and 1 from J, leaving 17 bases between them. The CDR3 is made up of 15 amino acids. Germline loops: CDR1 GTSNPN, CDR2 SVGIG (reference sequence).

This clone was picked up a small number of times. The gene calls are TRBV6-5 and TRBJ2-7, with 13 bases that match TRBD2. The V segment lost 6 bases and the J segment 6 bases; nucleotides outside the gene matches: 8. Germline CDR1 is MNHEY and CDR2 is SVGAGI. This CDR3 comprises 15 residues. The CDR3 region is CASRSTSGGVGEQYF. CDR3 DNA sequence: TGTGCCAGCAGGAGTACTAGCGGGGGGGTTGGCGAGCAGTACTTC.

To note about this clone: The sample contains more than one DNA sequence encoding this CDR3. The chain combines TRBV18 with TRBJ1-1, with D unresolved. This CDR3 has 13 residues. In germline, CDR1 is KGHSH, CDR2 LQKENI. The V end was cut by 1 base, the J end by 1 base, with 4 bases between. The CDR3 DNA reads as TGTGCCAGCTCACCACAGGGGAACACTGAAGCTTTCTTT. As protein: CASSPQGNTEAFF.

The chain has TRBV27 and TRBJ2-5; D is unresolved. Germline V gene data show CDR1 as MNHEY and CDR2 as SMNVEV (reference sequence). The CDR3 has 15 residues. V dropped 7 bases and J dropped 5 bases, with 20 bases sitting between them. The CDR3 region has the DNA TGTGCCAGCACCAGAACCGTGGGTCCCTTCGAGACCCAGTACTTC. Encoded protein: CASTRTVGPFETQYF.